The rows below give T cell receptor beta chains drawn from one sample of a study of regulatory T cells in long-lasting Graves disease. TCRdb re-derived calls from the multiplex PCR reads in MiXCR, one entry per CDR3 protein. The sample contains 400,000 to 500,000 distinct CDR3 sequences, over 15% of which appear only once. The same data also contributed to another study, on T cells in Graves' hyperthyroidism and ophthalmopathy.

Sequences were derived from peripheral blood mononuclear cells (PBMCs), sampled at new diagnosis, from a patient treated with antithyroid drugs. The receptors originated from a woman under 40 with Graves disease. CDR3s include the opening cysteine and the closing phenylalanine or tryptophan. Fields, in order: CDR3 length, V gene, J gene, clone size, D gene, CDR3 DNA, CDR3 protein. A D gene is named only where the DNA matches it firmly. Not every row has a clone size; where given, it reads once, few, many or a size class.

CDR3 length: 13
V gene: TRBV29-1
J gene: TRBJ2-3
clone size: many
D gene: .
CDR3 DNA: TGCAGCGTGGGTCCCCTCCTTCTCGCTACGCAGTATTTT
CDR3 protein: CSVGPLLLATQYF

CDR3 length: 17
V gene: TRBV9
J gene: TRBJ2-7
clone size: .
D gene: TRBD2
CDR3 DNA: TGTGCCAGCAGCGAAGGACTAGCGGGCATCCTCGGACACGAGCAGTACTTC
CDR3 protein: CASSEGLAGILGHEQYF

CDR3 length: 13
V gene: TRBV9
J gene: TRBJ2-5
clone size: few
D gene: .
CDR3 DNA: TGTGCCAGCAGCGTCATTCCCCAAGAGACCCAGTACTTC
CDR3 protein: CASSVIPQETQYF

CDR3 length: 16
V gene: TRBV11-2
J gene: TRBJ1-4
clone size: many
D gene: .
CDR3 DNA: TGTGCCAGCAGCTTGGCAAACCGGGACCTACAAGAAAAACTGTTTTTT
CDR3 protein: CASSLANRDLQEKLFF

CDR3 length: 13
V gene: TRBV7-9
J gene: TRBJ2-5
clone size: many
D gene: TRBD1
CDR3 DNA: TGTGCCAGCAGCCCCCAGGGGGCCCCGACCCAGTACTTC
CDR3 protein: CASSPQGAPTQYF

CDR3 length: 16
V gene: TRBV19
J gene: TRBJ2-1
clone size: few
D gene: .
CDR3 DNA: TGTGCCAGTAGTAACCCCCAGGTAGTAGGGGGCAATGAGCAGTTCTTC
CDR3 protein: CASSNPQVVGGNEQFF

CDR3 length: 16
V gene: TRBV24-1
J gene: TRBJ2-1
clone size: .
D gene: TRBD2
CDR3 DNA: TGTGCCACCAGTGATTTGGTTAGCGGGAGAGGCAATGAGCAGTTCTTC
CDR3 protein: CATSDLVSGRGNEQFF

CDR3 length: 17
V gene: TRBV3-1
J gene: TRBJ2-1
clone size: many
D gene: .
CDR3 DNA: TGTGCCAGCAGCCAAGAGTGGCTGGGGGCTGCCTTAGATGAGCAGTTCTTC
CDR3 protein: CASSQEWLGAALDEQFF

CDR3 length: 16
V gene: TRBV19
J gene: TRBJ2-6
clone size: few
D gene: .
CDR3 DNA: TGTGCCAGTAGTAAGATCTTGGGCTCTGGGGCCAACGTCCTGACTTTC
CDR3 protein: CASSKILGSGANVLTF

CDR3 length: 15
V gene: TRBV19
J gene: TRBJ2-3
clone size: .
D gene: .
CDR3 DNA: TGTGCCAGTAGCCCCACCGTTGGCAGCGGAGATACGCAGTATTTT
CDR3 protein: CASSPTVGSGDTQYF

CDR3 length: 13
V gene: TRBV18
J gene: TRBJ1-1
clone size: many
D gene: .
CDR3 DNA: TGTGCCAGCTCACCACAGATGAACACTGAAGCTTTCTTT
CDR3 protein: CASSPQMNTEAFF

CDR3 length: 17
V gene: TRBV27
J gene: TRBJ1-6
clone size: many
D gene: .
CDR3 DNA: TGTGCCAGCAGTTTATCGAAAGTTCGGCAAAGAAATTCACCCCTCCACTTT
CDR3 protein: CASSLSKVRQRNSPLHF

CDR3 length: 17
V gene: TRBV6-2/TRBV6-3
J gene: TRBJ1-3
clone size: many
D gene: .
CDR3 DNA: TGTGCCAGCAGTTACTCCATGGACGGCAACTCTGGAAACACCATATATTTT
CDR3 protein: CASSYSMDGNSGNTIYF

CDR3 length: 16
V gene: TRBV28
J gene: TRBJ2-5
clone size: many
D gene: .
CDR3 DNA: TGTGCCAGCAGTTTACTTAGCAGAGGGTACCAAGAGACCCAGTACTTC
CDR3 protein: CASSLLSRGYQETQYF

CDR3 length: 19
V gene: TRBV20-1
J gene: TRBJ1-2
clone size: few
D gene: .
CDR3 DNA: TGCAGTGCTAGAGATCTGAGGCCTAGACCCGACCAACGTAACTATGGCTACACCTTC
CDR3 protein: CSARDLRPRPDQRNYGYTF

CDR3 length: 15
V gene: TRBV7-2
J gene: TRBJ1-4
clone size: many
D gene: .
CDR3 DNA: TGTGCCAGCAGCTTAGGGACGGCAACTAATGAAAAACTGTTTTTT
CDR3 protein: CASSLGTATNEKLFF

CDR3 length: 18
V gene: TRBV3-1
J gene: TRBJ1-2
clone size: once
D gene: .
CDR3 DNA: TGTGCCAGCAGCCACATATCTCCTTTGAGACACAAGGGCTATGGCTACACCTTC
CDR3 protein: CASSHISPLRHKGYGYTF

CDR3 length: 16
V gene: TRBV7-2
J gene: TRBJ2-1
clone size: many
D gene: .
CDR3 DNA: TGTGCCAGCAGCCCACGGGTGGCTAGCAGGTACAATGAGCAGTTCTTC
CDR3 protein: CASSPRVASRYNEQFF

CDR3 length: 16
V gene: TRBV11-3
J gene: TRBJ2-5
clone size: many
D gene: TRBD2
CDR3 DNA: TGTGCCAGCAGCTCCGGTGGCGCTAGCGGGCAAGAGACCCAGTACTTC
CDR3 protein: CASSSGGASGQETQYF

CDR3 length: 17
V gene: TRBV5-1
J gene: TRBJ2-2
clone size: .
D gene: TRBD1
CDR3 DNA: TGCGCCAGCAGCTTTGGCAGGGGGACACCAAACACCGGGGAGCTGTTTTTT
CDR3 protein: CASSFGRGTPNTGELFF

CDR3 length: 15
V gene: TRBV7-9
J gene: TRBJ1-2
clone size: .
D gene: TRBD1
CDR3 DNA: TGTGCCAGCAGCTCTTATCATCAGGGGGGGTCTGGCTACACCTTC
CDR3 protein: CASSSYHQGGSGYTF

CDR3 length: 13
V gene: TRBV11-1
J gene: TRBJ1-1
clone size: many
D gene: TRBD1
CDR3 DNA: TGTGCCAGCAGCGGACAGGCGAACACTGAAGCTTTCTTT
CDR3 protein: CASSGQANTEAFF

CDR3 length: 14
V gene: TRBV7-9
J gene: TRBJ2-1
clone size: .
D gene: TRBD2
CDR3 DNA: TGTGCCAGCAGCTACGGACTAGTGGATGATGAGCAGTTCTTC
CDR3 protein: CASSYGLVDDEQFF

CDR3 length: 15
V gene: TRBV25-1
J gene: TRBJ1-2
clone size: many
D gene: TRBD1
CDR3 DNA: TGTGCCAGCAGTGAATTAGGGACAGCAAACTATGGCTACACCTTC
CDR3 protein: CASSELGTANYGYTF

CDR3 length: 15
V gene: TRBV9
J gene: TRBJ2-2
clone size: .
D gene: TRBD2
CDR3 DNA: TGTGCCAGCAGCGTAGACGGGGGAGGGACCGGGGAGCTGTTTTTT
CDR3 protein: CASSVDGGGTGELFF

CDR3 length: 18
V gene: TRBV3-1
J gene: TRBJ2-1
clone size: few
D gene: .
CDR3 DNA: TGTGCCAGCAGCCAAGCCCACCGGGAGTCCTTCTCCTACAATGAGCAGTTCTTC
CDR3 protein: CASSQAHRESFSYNEQFF

CDR3 length: 14
V gene: TRBV11-1
J gene: TRBJ2-5
clone size: .
D gene: TRBD1
CDR3 DNA: TGTGCCAGCAGCTTCGGACAGGGAGGCAAGACCCAGTACTTC
CDR3 protein: CASSFGQGGKTQYF

CDR3 length: 17
V gene: TRBV14
J gene: TRBJ2-1
clone size: .
D gene: TRBD2
CDR3 DNA: TGTGCCAGCAGCCCTGGCCGACTAGCGGGCTCTTACAATGAGCAGTTCTTC
CDR3 protein: CASSPGRLAGSYNEQFF

CDR3 length: 14
V gene: TRBV20-1
J gene: TRBJ2-7
clone size: .
D gene: TRBD2
CDR3 DNA: TGCAGTGCTAGGATGGGACTAGCGCTCCCCGAGCAGTACTTC
CDR3 protein: CSARMGLALPEQYF

CDR3 length: 17
V gene: TRBV6-2/TRBV6-3
J gene: TRBJ2-1
clone size: many
D gene: .
CDR3 DNA: TGTGCCAGCAGTTACTCGAGGATTACCGGGGTATACAATGAGCAGTTCTTC
CDR3 protein: CASSYSRITGVYNEQFF

CDR3 length: 16
V gene: TRBV27
J gene: TRBJ2-2
clone size: few
D gene: .
CDR3 DNA: TGTGCCAGCAGTTTCTCCCCCCTCAGGCGAGCCGGGGAGCTGTTTTTT
CDR3 protein: CASSFSPLRRAGELFF

CDR3 length: 13
V gene: TRBV2
J gene: TRBJ2-3
clone size: many
D gene: .
CDR3 DNA: TGTGCCAGCAGTCCACCCTACACAGATACGCAGTATTTT
CDR3 protein: CASSPPYTDTQYF

CDR3 length: 14
V gene: TRBV19
J gene: TRBJ1-1
clone size: few
D gene: .
CDR3 DNA: TGTGCCAGTAGTATACGGCCTTGGGACACTGAAGCTTTCTTT
CDR3 protein: CASSIRPWDTEAFF

CDR3 length: 15
V gene: TRBV6-1
J gene: TRBJ1-3
clone size: .
D gene: .
CDR3 DNA: TGTGCCAGCAGTATTACCAGGGTCCCTGGAAACACCATATATTTT
CDR3 protein: CASSITRVPGNTIYF

CDR3 length: 16
V gene: TRBV20-1
J gene: TRBJ1-1
clone size: many
D gene: .
CDR3 DNA: TGCAGTGCTAGAGACCCTATTACGGGGGGGGACACTGAAGCTTTCTTT
CDR3 protein: CSARDPITGGDTEAFF

CDR3 length: 15
V gene: TRBV18
J gene: TRBJ2-3
clone size: many
D gene: TRBD1
CDR3 DNA: TGTGCCAGCTCACCCGACAGGGGAGGCACAGATACGCAGTATTTT
CDR3 protein: CASSPDRGGTDTQYF

CDR3 length: 15
V gene: TRBV9
J gene: TRBJ2-1
clone size: few
D gene: .
CDR3 DNA: TGTGCCAGCAGCGTAGAATCTCTTGACCTCGGGGAGCAGTTCTTC
CDR3 protein: CASSVESLDLGEQFF

CDR3 length: 11
V gene: TRBV18
J gene: TRBJ2-1
clone size: many
D gene: .
CDR3 DNA: TGTGCCAGCTCACCGGGCGAGTGGCAGTTCTTC
CDR3 protein: CASSPGEWQFF

CDR3 length: 14
V gene: TRBV5-1
J gene: TRBJ2-4
clone size: .
D gene: .
CDR3 DNA: TGCGCCAGCAGCTTGACAGTAGCCAAAAACATTCAGTACTTC
CDR3 protein: CASSLTVAKNIQYF

CDR3 length: 17
V gene: TRBV19
J gene: TRBJ2-5
clone size: few
D gene: .
CDR3 DNA: TGTGCCAGTACTGAAGGGCCAGGGAGGTACCAGGGAGAGACCCAGTACTTC
CDR3 protein: CASTEGPGRYQGETQYF

CDR3 length: 12
V gene: TRBV3-1
J gene: TRBJ1-2
clone size: .
D gene: .
CDR3 DNA: TGTGCCAGCAGCCCTCGGGACTTTGGCTACACCTTC
CDR3 protein: CASSPRDFGYTF

CDR3 length: 16
V gene: TRBV7-9
J gene: TRBJ2-7
clone size: many
D gene: .
CDR3 DNA: TGTGCCAGCAGCTTTGGCGCTCTCGCCGGGGTGGGGGAGCAGTACTTC
CDR3 protein: CASSFGALAGVGEQYF

CDR3 length: 12
V gene: TRBV5-6
J gene: TRBJ1-2
clone size: many
D gene: .
CDR3 DNA: TGTGCCAGCAGCTATGGAACGAATGGCTACACCTTC
CDR3 protein: CASSYGTNGYTF

CDR3 length: 15
V gene: TRBV9
J gene: TRBJ1-1
clone size: .
D gene: .
CDR3 DNA: TGTGCCAGCAGCCCCAGGGCGGTGGAAAACACTGAAGCTTTCTTT
CDR3 protein: CASSPRAVENTEAFF

CDR3 length: 15
V gene: TRBV29-1
J gene: TRBJ2-5
clone size: few
D gene: TRBD1
CDR3 DNA: TGCACCTTGGACAGGGGCACATCGTACCAAGAGACCCAGTGCTTC
CDR3 protein: CTLDRGTSYQETQCF

CDR3 length: 13
V gene: TRBV12-5
J gene: TRBJ2-3
clone size: .
D gene: .
CDR3 DNA: TGTGCTAGTGGTTTGGCTCCGGGAGATACGCAGTATTTT
CDR3 protein: CASGLAPGDTQYF

CDR3 length: 15
V gene: TRBV5-1
J gene: TRBJ1-5
clone size: .
D gene: .
CDR3 DNA: TGCGCCAGCAGCCCCTCTGGGGATACGGGGCAGCCCCAGCATTTT
CDR3 protein: CASSPSGDTGQPQHF

CDR3 length: 13
V gene: TRBV29-1
J gene: TRBJ2-1
clone size: many
D gene: .
CDR3 DNA: TGCAGCGTTGGAGGGATCTCCTACAATGAGCAGTTCTTC
CDR3 protein: CSVGGISYNEQFF